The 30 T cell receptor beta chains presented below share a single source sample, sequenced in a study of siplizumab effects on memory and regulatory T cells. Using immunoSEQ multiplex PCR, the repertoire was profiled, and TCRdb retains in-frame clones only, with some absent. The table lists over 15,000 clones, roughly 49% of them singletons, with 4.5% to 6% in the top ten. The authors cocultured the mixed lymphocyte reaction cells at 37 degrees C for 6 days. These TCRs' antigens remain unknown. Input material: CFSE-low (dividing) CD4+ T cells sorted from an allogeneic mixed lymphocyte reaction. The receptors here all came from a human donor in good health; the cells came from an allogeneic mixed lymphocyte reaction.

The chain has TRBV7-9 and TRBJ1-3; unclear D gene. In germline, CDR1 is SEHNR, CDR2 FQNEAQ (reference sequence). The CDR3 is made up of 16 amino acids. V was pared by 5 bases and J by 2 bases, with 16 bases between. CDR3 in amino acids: CASSPLMMGTGNTIYF. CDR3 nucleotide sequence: TGTGCCAGCAGCCCTCTTATGATGGGAACTGGAAACACCATATATTTT.

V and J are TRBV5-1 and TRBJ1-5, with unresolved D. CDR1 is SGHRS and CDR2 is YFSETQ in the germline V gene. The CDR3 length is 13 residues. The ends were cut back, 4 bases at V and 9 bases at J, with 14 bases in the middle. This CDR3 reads CASSAHWAGPQHF. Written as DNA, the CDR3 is TGCGCCAGCAGCGCGCACTGGGCCGGGCCCCAGCATTTT.

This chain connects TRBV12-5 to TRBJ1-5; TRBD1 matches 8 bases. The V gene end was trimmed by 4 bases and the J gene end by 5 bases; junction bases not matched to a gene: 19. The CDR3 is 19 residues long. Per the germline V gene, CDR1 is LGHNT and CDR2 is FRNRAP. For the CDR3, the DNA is TGTGCTAGTGGTTCCATTACACCCGGGACAGGAGATCTCCATCAGCCCCAGCATTTT. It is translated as CASGSITPGTGDLHQPQHF. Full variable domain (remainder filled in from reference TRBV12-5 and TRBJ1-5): DARVTQTPRHKVTEMGQEVTMRCQPILGHNTVFWYRQTMMQGLELLAYFRNRAPLDDSGMPKDRFSAEMPDATLATLKIQPSEPRDSAVYFCASGSITPGTGDLHQPQHFGDGTRLSIL.

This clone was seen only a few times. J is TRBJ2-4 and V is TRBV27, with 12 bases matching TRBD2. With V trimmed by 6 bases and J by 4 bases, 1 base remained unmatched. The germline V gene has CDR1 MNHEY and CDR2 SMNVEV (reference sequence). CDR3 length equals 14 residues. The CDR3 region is CASSGTSGKNIQYF. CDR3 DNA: TGTGCCAGCAGCGGGACTAGCGGGAAAAACATTCAGTACTTC.

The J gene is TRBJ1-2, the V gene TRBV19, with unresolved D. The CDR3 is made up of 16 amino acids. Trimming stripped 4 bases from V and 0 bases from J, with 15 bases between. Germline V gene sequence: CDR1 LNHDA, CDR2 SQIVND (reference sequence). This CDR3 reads CASSSPPDRANYGYTF. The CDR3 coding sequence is TGTGCCAGTAGTAGCCCACCCGACCGAGCTAACTATGGCTACACCTTC.

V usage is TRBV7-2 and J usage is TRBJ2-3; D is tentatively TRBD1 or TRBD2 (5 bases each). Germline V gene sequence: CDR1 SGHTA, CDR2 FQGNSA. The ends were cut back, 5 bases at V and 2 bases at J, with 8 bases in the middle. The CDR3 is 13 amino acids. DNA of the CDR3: TGTGCCAGCAGCGGGGACCACACAGATACGCAGTATTTT. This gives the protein CASSGDHTDTQYF.

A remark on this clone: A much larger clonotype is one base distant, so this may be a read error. CDR3 bases: TGCGCCAGCAGCGTTGGGGGCTCACAGGGTCTCTATGGCTACACCTTC. Translated: CASSVGGSQGLYGYTF. The chain combines TRBV4-3 with TRBJ1-2, with D possibly being TRBD1 (6 bases). Trimming took 5 bases from V and 4 from J, leaving 20 bases between them. The CDR3 length is 16 residues. The germline V gene has CDR1 LGHNA and CDR2 YSLEER.

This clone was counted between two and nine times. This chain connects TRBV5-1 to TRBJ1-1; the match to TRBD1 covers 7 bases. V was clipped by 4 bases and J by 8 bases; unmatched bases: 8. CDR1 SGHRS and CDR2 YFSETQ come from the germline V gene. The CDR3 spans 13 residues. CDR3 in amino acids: CASSLNRGPEAFF. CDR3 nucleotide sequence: TGCGCCAGCAGCCTGAACAGGGGTCCAGAAGCTTTCTTT. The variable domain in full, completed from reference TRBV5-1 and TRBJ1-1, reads KAGVTQTPRYLIKTRGQQVTLSCSPISGHRSVSWYQQTPGQGLQFLFEYFSETQRNKGNFPGRFSGRQFSNSRSEMNVSTLELGDSALYLCASSLNRGPEAFFGQGTRLTVV.

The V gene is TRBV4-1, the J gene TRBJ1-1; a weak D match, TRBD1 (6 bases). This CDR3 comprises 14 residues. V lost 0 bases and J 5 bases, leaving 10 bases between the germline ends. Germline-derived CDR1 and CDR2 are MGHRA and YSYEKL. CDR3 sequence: CASSQDGGDTEAFF. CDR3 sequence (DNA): TGCGCCAGCAGCCAAGATGGGGGCGATACTGAAGCTTTCTTT.

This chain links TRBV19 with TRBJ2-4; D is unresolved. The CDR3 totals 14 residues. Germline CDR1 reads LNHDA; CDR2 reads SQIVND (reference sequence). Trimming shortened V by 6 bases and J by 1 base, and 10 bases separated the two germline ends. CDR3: CASSSPAAKNIQYF. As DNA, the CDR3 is TGTGCCAGTAGCTCCCCGGCGGCCAAAAACATTCAGTACTTC.

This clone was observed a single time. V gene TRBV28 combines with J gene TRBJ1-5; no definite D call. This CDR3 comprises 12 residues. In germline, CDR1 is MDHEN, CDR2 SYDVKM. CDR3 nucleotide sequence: TGTGGTACCCGGAGTAGCAATCAGCCCCAGCATTTT. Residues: CGTRSSNQPQHF.

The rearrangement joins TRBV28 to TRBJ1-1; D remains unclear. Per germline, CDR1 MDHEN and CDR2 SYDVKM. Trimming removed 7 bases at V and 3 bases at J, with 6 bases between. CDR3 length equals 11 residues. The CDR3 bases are TGTGCCAGCACCACTTACACTGAAGCTTTCTTT. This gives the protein CASTTYTEAFF.

The CDR3 nucleotides read TGCGCCAGCAGCCCGACTGGCGACCTTCTGGATACGCAGTATTTT. It is translated as CASSPTGDLLDTQYF. The chain couples TRBV5-1 to TRBJ2-3, with D hard to call. The CDR3 loop spans 15 amino acids. Germline CDR1 is SGHRS and CDR2 is YFSETQ. Trimming took off 4 bases at V and 6 bases at J, with 18 bases between the two ends.

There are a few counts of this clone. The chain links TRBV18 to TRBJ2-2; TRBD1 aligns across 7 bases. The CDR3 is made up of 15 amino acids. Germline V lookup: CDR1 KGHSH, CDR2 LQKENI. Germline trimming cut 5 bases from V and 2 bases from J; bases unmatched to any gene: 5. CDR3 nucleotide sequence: TGTGCCAGCTCAGCCGGGACAGCCAACACCGGGGAGCTGTTTTTT. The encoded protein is CASSAGTANTGELFF.

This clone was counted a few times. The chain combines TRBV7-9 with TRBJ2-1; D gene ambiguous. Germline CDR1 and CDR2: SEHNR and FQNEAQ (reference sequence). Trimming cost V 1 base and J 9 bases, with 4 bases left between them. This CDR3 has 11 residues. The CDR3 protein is CASSLEFEQFF. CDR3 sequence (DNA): TGTGCCAGCAGCTTAGAATTTGAGCAGTTCTTC. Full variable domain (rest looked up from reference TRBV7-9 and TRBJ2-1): DTGVSQNPRHKITKRGQNVTFRCDPISEHNRLYWYRQTLGQGPEFLTYFQNEAQLEKSRLLSDRFSAERPKGSFSTLEIQRTEQGDSAMYLCASSLEFEQFFGPGTRLTVL.

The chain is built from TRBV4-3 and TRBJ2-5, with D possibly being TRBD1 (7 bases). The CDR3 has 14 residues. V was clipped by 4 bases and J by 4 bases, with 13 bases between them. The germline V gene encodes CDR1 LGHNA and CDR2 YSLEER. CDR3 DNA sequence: TGCGCCAGCAGCCGGGTGCAGGGGGGAGAGACCCAGTACTTC. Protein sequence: CASSRVQGGETQYF.

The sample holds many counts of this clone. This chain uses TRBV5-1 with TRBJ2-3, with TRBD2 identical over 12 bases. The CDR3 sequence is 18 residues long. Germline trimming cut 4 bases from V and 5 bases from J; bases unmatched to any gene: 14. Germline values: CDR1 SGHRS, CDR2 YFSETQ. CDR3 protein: CASSGRPLAGGLGDTQYF. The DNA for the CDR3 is TGCGCCAGCAGCGGCCGCCCTCTAGCGGGGGGGCTTGGAGATACGCAGTATTTT.

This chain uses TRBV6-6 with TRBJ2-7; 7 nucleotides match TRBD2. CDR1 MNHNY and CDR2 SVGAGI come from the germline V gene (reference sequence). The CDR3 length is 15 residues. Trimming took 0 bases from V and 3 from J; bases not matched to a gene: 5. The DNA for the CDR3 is TGTGCCAGCAGTTACTCGATCGGGGGGAACTACGAGCAGTACTTC. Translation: CASSYSIGGNYEQYF.

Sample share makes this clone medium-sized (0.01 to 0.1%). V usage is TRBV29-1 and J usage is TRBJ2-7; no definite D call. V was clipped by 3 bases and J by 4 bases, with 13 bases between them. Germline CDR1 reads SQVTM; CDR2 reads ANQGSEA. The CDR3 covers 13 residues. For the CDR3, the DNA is TGCAGCGTTGAGATTGCCCTTGGGTACGAGCAGTACTTC. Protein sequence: CSVEIALGYEQYF.

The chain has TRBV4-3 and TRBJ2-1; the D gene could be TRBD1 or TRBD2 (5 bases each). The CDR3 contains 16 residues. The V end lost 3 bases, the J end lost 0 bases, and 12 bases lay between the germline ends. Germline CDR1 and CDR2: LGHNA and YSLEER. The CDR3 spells CASSQSRDASYNEQFF. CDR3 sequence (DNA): TGCGCCAGCAGCCAGTCGAGGGACGCCTCCTACAATGAGCAGTTCTTC.

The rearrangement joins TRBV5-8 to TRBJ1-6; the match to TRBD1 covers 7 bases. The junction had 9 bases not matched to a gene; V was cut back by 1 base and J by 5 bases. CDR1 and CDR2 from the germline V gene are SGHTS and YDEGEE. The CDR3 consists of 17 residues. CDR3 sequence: CASSLMRGRGDNSPLHF. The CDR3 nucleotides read TGTGCCAGCAGCTTGATGAGGGGGCGCGGGGATAATTCACCCCTCCACTTT.

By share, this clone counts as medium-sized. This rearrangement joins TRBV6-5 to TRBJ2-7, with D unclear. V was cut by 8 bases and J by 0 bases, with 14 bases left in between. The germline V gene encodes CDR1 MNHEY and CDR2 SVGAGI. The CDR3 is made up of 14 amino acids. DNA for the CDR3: TGTGCCAGCCGATACGGCCCGTACTCCTACGAGCAGTACTTC. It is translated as CASRYGPYSYEQYF.

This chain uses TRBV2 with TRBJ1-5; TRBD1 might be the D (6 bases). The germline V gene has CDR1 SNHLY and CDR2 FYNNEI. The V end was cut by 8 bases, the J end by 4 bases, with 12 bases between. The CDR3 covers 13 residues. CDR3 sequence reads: CASGGRGNQPQHF. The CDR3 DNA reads TGTGCCAGCGGGGGGCGCGGAAATCAGCCCCAGCATTTT.

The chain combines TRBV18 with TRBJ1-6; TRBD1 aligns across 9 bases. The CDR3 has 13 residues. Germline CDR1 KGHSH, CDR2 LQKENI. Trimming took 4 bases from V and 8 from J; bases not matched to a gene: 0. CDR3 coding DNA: TGTGCCAGCTCACGGGACAGGGATTCACCCCTCCACTTT. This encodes CASSRDRDSPLHF.

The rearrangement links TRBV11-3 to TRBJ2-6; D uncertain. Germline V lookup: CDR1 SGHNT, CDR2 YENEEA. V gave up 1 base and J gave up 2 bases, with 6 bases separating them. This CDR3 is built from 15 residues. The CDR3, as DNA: TGTGCCAGCAGCTTAGGCACTGCTGGGGCCAACGTCCTGACTTTC. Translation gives CASSLGTAGANVLTF.

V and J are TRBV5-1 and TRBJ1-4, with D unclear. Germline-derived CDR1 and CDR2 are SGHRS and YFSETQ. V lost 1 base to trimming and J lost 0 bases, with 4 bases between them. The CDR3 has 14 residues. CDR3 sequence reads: CASSLIATNEKLFF. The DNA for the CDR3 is TGCGCCAGCAGCTTGATCGCAACTAATGAAAAACTGTTTTTT.

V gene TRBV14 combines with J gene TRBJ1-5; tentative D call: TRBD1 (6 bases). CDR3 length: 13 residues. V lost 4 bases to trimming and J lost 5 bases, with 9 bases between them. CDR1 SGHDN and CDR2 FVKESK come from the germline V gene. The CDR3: CASSRDKYQPQHF. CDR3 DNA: TGTGCCAGCAGCCGGGACAAGTATCAGCCCCAGCATTTT. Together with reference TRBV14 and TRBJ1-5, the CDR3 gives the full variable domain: EAGVTQFPSHSVIEKGQTVTLRCDPISGHDNLYWYRRVMGKEIKFLLHFVKESKQDESGMPNNRFLAERTGGTYSTLKVQPAELEDSGVYFCASSRDKYQPQHFGDGTRLSIL.

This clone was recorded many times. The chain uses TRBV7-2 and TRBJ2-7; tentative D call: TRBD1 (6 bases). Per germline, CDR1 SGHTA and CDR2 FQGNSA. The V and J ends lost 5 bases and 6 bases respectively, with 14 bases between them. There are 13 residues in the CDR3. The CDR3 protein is CASSIAQGTEQYF. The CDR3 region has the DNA TGTGCCAGCAGCATCGCACAGGGTACCGAGCAGTACTTC.

The CDR3 region is CASSLNGEGYTF. The CDR3 DNA sequence: TGTGCCAGCAGCTTAAACGGGGAGGGCTACACCTTC. V gene TRBV11-1 combines with J gene TRBJ1-2; unclear D gene. CDR3 size: 12 residues. Germline lookup yields CDR1 SGHAT and CDR2 FQDESV (reference sequence). V lost 2 bases to trimming and J lost 8 bases, with 9 bases between them.

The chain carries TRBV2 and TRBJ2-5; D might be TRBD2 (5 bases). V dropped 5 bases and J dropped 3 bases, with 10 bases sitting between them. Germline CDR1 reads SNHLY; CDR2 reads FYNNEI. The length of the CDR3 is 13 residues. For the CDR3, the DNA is TGTGCCAGCAGTATGGACTTAGAAGAGACCCAGTACTTC. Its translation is CASSMDLEETQYF.